These T cell receptor beta chains were read from a single sample in a study of T cells after yellow fever vaccination. TCRdb passed the 5' RACE reads through MiXCR, listing each CDR3 protein once. The data hold under 550,000 distinct CDR3 sequences, with 21% observed a single time. The specimen was PBMCs, collected 20 to 25 days after the first yellow fever vaccination. These receptors came from a young man who received the YFV17D yellow fever vaccine. The CDR3 runs from the conserved cysteine through the conserved F or W. The D gene is left open where the match is weak. Clone size is given for some rows only: seen once, a few or many times, or a class if the clone is expanded.

d_gene: -
abundance: -
j_gene: TRBJ2-7
v_gene: TRBV21-1
CDR3nt: TGTGCCGAGGCGGCGGAGGTATTGCAGAATACAGTCGGCGAGCAGTACTTC
CDR3aa: CAEAAEVLQNTVGEQYF

d_gene: -
abundance: many
j_gene: TRBJ2-5
v_gene: TRBV24-1
CDR3nt: TGTGCCACCAGTGATGGTCCTACGGAGACCCAGTACTTC
CDR3aa: CATSDGPTETQYF

d_gene: -
abundance: few
j_gene: TRBJ1-1
v_gene: TRBV5-1
CDR3nt: TGCGCCAGCAGCTTGGGGACCCGGGACGGGATCACTGAAGCTTTCTTT
CDR3aa: CASSLGTRDGITEAFF

d_gene: -
abundance: -
j_gene: TRBJ2-1
v_gene: TRBV3-1
CDR3nt: TGTGCCAGCAGCCAAATGGGAGGTGGTTACAATGAGCAGTTCTTC
CDR3aa: CASSQMGGGYNEQFF

d_gene: TRBD2
abundance: -
j_gene: TRBJ2-3
v_gene: TRBV29-1
CDR3nt: TGCAGCGTGTACCTCGATTTAGCGGGATTCACAGATACGCAGTATTTT
CDR3aa: CSVYLDLAGFTDTQYF

d_gene: TRBD1
abundance: many
j_gene: TRBJ2-2
v_gene: TRBV7-9
CDR3nt: TGTGCCAGCAGCCCCTTCCGGGACAGGGGGACCGGGGAGCTGTTTTTT
CDR3aa: CASSPFRDRGTGELFF

d_gene: -
abundance: few
j_gene: TRBJ1-5
v_gene: TRBV19
CDR3nt: TGTGCCAGTAGTCCATCGGGGTTCTGGCAGCCCCAGCATTTT
CDR3aa: CASSPSGFWQPQHF

d_gene: -
abundance: few
j_gene: TRBJ2-3
v_gene: TRBV24-1
CDR3nt: TGTGCCACCAGTGACATGACCCCGAGGGGCACAGATACGCAGTATTTT
CDR3aa: CATSDMTPRGTDTQYF

d_gene: -
abundance: -
j_gene: TRBJ2-5
v_gene: TRBV2
CDR3nt: TGTGCCAGCAGTGAGGAAGTAGAGACCCAGTACTTC
CDR3aa: CASSEEVETQYF

d_gene: TRBD1
abundance: -
j_gene: TRBJ2-2
v_gene: TRBV6-2/TRBV6-3
CDR3nt: TGTGCCAGCAGTCTATCCGGGACAGGGAACACCGGGGAGCTGTTTTTT
CDR3aa: CASSLSGTGNTGELFF

d_gene: TRBD1
abundance: -
j_gene: TRBJ2-1
v_gene: TRBV18
CDR3nt: TGTGCCAGCTCACCATTCTCCGGGACAGGGTACAATGAGCAGTTCTTC
CDR3aa: CASSPFSGTGYNEQFF

d_gene: -
abundance: -
j_gene: TRBJ2-3
v_gene: TRBV6-2/TRBV6-3
CDR3nt: TGTGCCAGCAAGATGGGGCTAAATACGCAGTATTTT
CDR3aa: CASKMGLNTQYF

d_gene: TRBD2
abundance: -
j_gene: TRBJ2-7
v_gene: TRBV6-1
CDR3nt: TGTGCCAGCAGTAAAACACCGGGACTACAAAACGTCGAGCAGTACTTC
CDR3aa: CASSKTPGLQNVEQYF

d_gene: TRBD2
abundance: -
j_gene: TRBJ2-3
v_gene: TRBV11-2
CDR3nt: TGTGCCAGCAGCTTAGTGGTTTCGGGCCTCTCTAGCGGGGGTCTCTCAGATACGCAGTATTTT
CDR3aa: CASSLVVSGLSSGGLSDTQYF

d_gene: -
abundance: -
j_gene: TRBJ1-5
v_gene: TRBV12-3/TRBV12-4
CDR3nt: TGTGCCAGCAGTATCGGAAATAGCAATCAGCCCCAGCATTTT
CDR3aa: CASSIGNSNQPQHF

d_gene: -
abundance: -
j_gene: TRBJ1-5
v_gene: TRBV12-3/TRBV12-4
CDR3nt: TGTGCCAGCAGACTTGGGAGAGGGAGGGCCCAGCCCCAGCATTTT
CDR3aa: CASRLGRGRAQPQHF

d_gene: -
abundance: -
j_gene: TRBJ2-3
v_gene: TRBV7-9
CDR3nt: TGTGCCAGCAGCTTAGAGGCTCGGGCGTCTACCACAGATACGCAGTATTTT
CDR3aa: CASSLEARASTTDTQYF

d_gene: TRBD2
abundance: few
j_gene: TRBJ2-1
v_gene: TRBV7-2
CDR3nt: TGTGCCAGCAGCTTGTCTAGCGGGGTAGTTGAGCAGTTCTTC
CDR3aa: CASSLSSGVVEQFF

d_gene: -
abundance: few
j_gene: TRBJ2-1
v_gene: TRBV6-2/TRBV6-3
CDR3nt: TGTGCCAGCAGTTACTGGGGGGGCGAGCAGTTCTTC
CDR3aa: CASSYWGGEQFF

d_gene: TRBD1
abundance: -
j_gene: TRBJ2-3
v_gene: TRBV28
CDR3nt: TGTGCCAGCAGTTTGACGATCCCCCGACAGGGTAGTTCAGATACGCAGTATTTT
CDR3aa: CASSLTIPRQGSSDTQYF

d_gene: TRBD1
abundance: few
j_gene: TRBJ2-7
v_gene: TRBV7-8
CDR3nt: TGTGCCAGCAGCTCCCGGGACAGGGGGAACTCCTACGAGCAGTACTTC
CDR3aa: CASSSRDRGNSYEQYF

d_gene: -
abundance: few
j_gene: TRBJ1-1
v_gene: TRBV20-1
CDR3nt: TGCAGTGCTAGTCTAACCAACACTGAAGCTTTCTTT
CDR3aa: CSASLTNTEAFF

d_gene: TRBD2
abundance: -
j_gene: TRBJ2-3
v_gene: TRBV20-1
CDR3nt: TGCAGTGCCGCGGGAGGGTGGCCAGATACGCAGTATTTT
CDR3aa: CSAAGGWPDTQYF

d_gene: -
abundance: few
j_gene: TRBJ1-2
v_gene: TRBV12-3/TRBV12-4
CDR3nt: TGTGCCAGCAGGTCCAACCTACAGAATTATGGCTACACCTTC
CDR3aa: CASRSNLQNYGYTF

d_gene: -
abundance: -
j_gene: TRBJ2-3
v_gene: TRBV27
CDR3nt: TGTGCCAGCAGTACACGGCTCACAGATACGCAGTATTTT
CDR3aa: CASSTRLTDTQYF

d_gene: TRBD1
abundance: -
j_gene: TRBJ2-7
v_gene: TRBV6-5
CDR3nt: TGTGCCAGCAGTTACTCTAGGGACAGCTACGAGCAGTACTTC
CDR3aa: CASSYSRDSYEQYF

d_gene: -
abundance: -
j_gene: TRBJ2-7
v_gene: TRBV5-1
CDR3nt: TGCGCCAGCAGCTCGACTACAGGTTCTTCCTACGAGCAGTACTTC
CDR3aa: CASSSTTGSSYEQYF